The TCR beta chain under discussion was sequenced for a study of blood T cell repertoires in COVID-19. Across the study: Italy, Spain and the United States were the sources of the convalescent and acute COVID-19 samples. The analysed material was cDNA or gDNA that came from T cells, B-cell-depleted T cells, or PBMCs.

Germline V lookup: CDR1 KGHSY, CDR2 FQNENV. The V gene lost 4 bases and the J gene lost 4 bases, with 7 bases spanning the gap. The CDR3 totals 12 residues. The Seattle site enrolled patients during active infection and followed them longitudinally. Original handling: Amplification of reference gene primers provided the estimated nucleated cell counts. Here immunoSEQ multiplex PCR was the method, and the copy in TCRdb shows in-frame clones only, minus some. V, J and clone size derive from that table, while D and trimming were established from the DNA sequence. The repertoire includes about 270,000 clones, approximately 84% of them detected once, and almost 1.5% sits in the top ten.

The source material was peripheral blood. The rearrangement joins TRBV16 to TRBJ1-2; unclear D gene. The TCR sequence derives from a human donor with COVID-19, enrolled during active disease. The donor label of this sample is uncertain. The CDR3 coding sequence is TGTGCCAGCAGCCCACAGTCCTATGGCTACACCTTC. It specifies CASSPQSYGYTF.